This T cell receptor beta chain was recorded in a study of beta chain features in type 1 diabetes. Study at large: Examined across all samples were some 110 million sorted cells. The study's findings and limits: Within each of all four CD4+ subsets, Type 1 diabetes patients had TCRB CDR3s that were moderately but significantly shorter.

With regard to this clone: No antigen is known for it.

The investigators reverse transcribed all of the isolated RNA, so they sequenced expressed TCRB transcripts. TCRdb keeps only in-frame clones here, not all; method: immunoSEQ multiplex PCR. Of approximately 730,000 clones in the sample, 13% are singletons; the top ten hold 0.022%. The CDR3 totals 14 residues. The germline V gene encodes CDR1 GTSNPN and CDR2 SVGIG (reference sequence). Unmatched junction bases numbered 5, after V lost 1 base and J lost 4 bases. Purities over 95% were achieved in all sorted populations. The chain has TRBV30 and TRBJ1-2, with TRBD1 matching 8 bases. The sequencing sample was made of naive CD4+ T cells from blood. This sequence originates from a man younger than 35 with type 1 diabetes. The CDR3 sequence is CAWSGTGNRYGYTF. The CDR3 DNA follows: TGTGCCTGGAGTGGGACAGGGAACCGCTATGGCTACACCTTC.